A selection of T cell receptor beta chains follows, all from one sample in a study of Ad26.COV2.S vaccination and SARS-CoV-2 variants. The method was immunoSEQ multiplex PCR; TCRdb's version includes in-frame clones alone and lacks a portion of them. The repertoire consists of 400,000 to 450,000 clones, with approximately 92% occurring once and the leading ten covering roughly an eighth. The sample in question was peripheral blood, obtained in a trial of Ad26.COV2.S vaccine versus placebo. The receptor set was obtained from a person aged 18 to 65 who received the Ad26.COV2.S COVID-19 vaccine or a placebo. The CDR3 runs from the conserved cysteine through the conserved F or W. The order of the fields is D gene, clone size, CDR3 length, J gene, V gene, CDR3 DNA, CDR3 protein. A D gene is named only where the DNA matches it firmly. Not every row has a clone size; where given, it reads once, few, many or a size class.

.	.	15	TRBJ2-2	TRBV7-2	TGTGCCAGCAGCCGGGGCGGCCCATGGACCGGGGAGCTGTTTTTT	CASSRGGPWTGELFF
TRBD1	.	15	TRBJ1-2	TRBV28	TGTGCCAGCAGTTTACATCGGACAGGGAGCGATGGCTACACCTTC	CASSLHRTGSDGYTF
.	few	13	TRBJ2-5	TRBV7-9	TGTGCCAGCAGCTTGAGTCCAGAAGAGACCCAGTACTTC	CASSLSPEETQYF
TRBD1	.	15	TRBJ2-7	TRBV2	TGTGCCAGCAGTGAGGGGACAGGAAACTTTTACGAGCAGTACTTC	CASSEGTGNFYEQYF
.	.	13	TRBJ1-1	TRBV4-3	TGCGCCAGCAGCCAATCCAAGAACACTGAAGCTTTCTTT	CASSQSKNTEAFF
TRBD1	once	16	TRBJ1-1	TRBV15	TGTGCCACCAGCAGGGGACAGGGTGTAAGGGACACTGAAGCTTTCTTT	CATSRGQGVRDTEAFF
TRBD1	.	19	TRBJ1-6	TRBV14	TGTGCCAGCAGCCAAGTTGGATCGACAGGGGGCTTCTTTAATTCACCCCTCCACTTT	CASSQVGSTGGFFNSPLHF
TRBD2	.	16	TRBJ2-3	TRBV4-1	TGCGCCAGCAGCCAAGCGACTAGCGGGGTGGGAGATACGCAGTATTTT	CASSQATSGVGDTQYF
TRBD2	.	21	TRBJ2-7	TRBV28	TGTGCCAGCTCGTCTTCGGGCGGCAGGAAGTCGGTTAGCGGGAGGCTCCGCGAGCAGTACTTC	CASSSSGGRKSVSGRLREQYF
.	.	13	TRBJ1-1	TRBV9	TGTGCCAGCAGGGCGGGACAGAACACTGAAGCTTTCTTT	CASRAGQNTEAFF
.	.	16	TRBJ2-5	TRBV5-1	TGCGCCAGCAGCCCCGGACAGGGAGGGGTCCAAGAGACCCAGTACTTC	CASSPGQGGVQETQYF
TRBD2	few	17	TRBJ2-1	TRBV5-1	TGCGCCAGCAGCTGGGGACTAGCGGGGAGCTCCTACAATGAGCAGTTCTTC	CASSWGLAGSSYNEQFF
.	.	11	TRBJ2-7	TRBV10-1	TGCGCCAGGGCCCTCGCGGGCGAGCAGTACTTC	CARALAGEQYF
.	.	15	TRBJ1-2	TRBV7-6	TGTGCCAGCAACGGAGGTATGGGGGTTCCCTATGGCTACACCTTC	CASNGGMGVPYGYTF
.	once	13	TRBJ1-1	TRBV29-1	TGCAGCGCCACAGGGTTCCGGGAGACTGAAGCTTTCTTT	CSATGFRETEAFF
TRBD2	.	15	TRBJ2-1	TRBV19	TGTGCCAGTAGTATTAGCACTAGCGCCTACAATGAGCAGTTCTTC	CASSISTSAYNEQFF
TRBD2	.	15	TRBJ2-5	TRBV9	TGTGCCAGCAGCGTAGCCGGGACTAGCGAAGAGACCCAGTACTTC	CASSVAGTSEETQYF
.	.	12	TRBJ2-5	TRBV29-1	TGCAGCGCATTTGAGGGGTCAGAGACCCAGTACTTC	CSAFEGSETQYF
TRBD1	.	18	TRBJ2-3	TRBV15	TGTGCCACCAGCAGAGATGGTGTGGGACAGCTCAACACAGATACGCAGTATTTT	CATSRDGVGQLNTDTQYF
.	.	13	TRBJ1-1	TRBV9	TGTGCCAGCAGCGTAGCCAGGAACACTGAAGCTTTCTTT	CASSVARNTEAFF
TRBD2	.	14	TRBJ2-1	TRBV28	TGTGCCAGCAGTTTGCGGGAGGCCTACAATGAGCAGTTCTTC	CASSLREAYNEQFF
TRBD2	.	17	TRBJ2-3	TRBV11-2	TGTGCCAGCAGCAAAGTCGTGCTAGCGGGAGGTGCAGATACGCAGTATTTT	CASSKVVLAGGADTQYF
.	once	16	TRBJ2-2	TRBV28	TGTGCCAGCAGTTTTATCTCGGAGAAGTCCACCGGGGAGCTGTTTTTT	CASSFISEKSTGELFF
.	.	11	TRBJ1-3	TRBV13	TGTGCCAGCAGCTTTGGAAACACCATATATTTT	CASSFGNTIYF
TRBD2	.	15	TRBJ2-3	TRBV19	TGTGCCAGTAGTATAGCTAGCGGGAGGTCAGATACGCAGTATTTT	CASSIASGRSDTQYF
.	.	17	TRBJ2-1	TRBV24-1	TGTGCCACCAGTGGGATACTTGACAGGGAGGGCTACAATGAGCAGTTCTTC	CATSGILDREGYNEQFF
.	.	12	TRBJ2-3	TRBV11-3	TGTGCCAGCAGCTTTCGGGATGATACGCAGTATTTT	CASSFRDDTQYF
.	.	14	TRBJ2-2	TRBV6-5	TGTGCCAGCAGACCTACAGGGAAAGTCGGGGAGCTGTTTTTT	CASRPTGKVGELFF
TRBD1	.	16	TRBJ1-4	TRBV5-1	TGCGCCAGCAGCTTGATGGGTTTGACAGGGGATGAAAAACTGTTTTTT	CASSLMGLTGDEKLFF
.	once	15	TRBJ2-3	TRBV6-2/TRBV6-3	TGTGCCAGCAGTTACTCGCGTCGGTCGACAGATACGCAGTATTTT	CASSYSRRSTDTQYF
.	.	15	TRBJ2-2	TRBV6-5	TGTGCCAGCAGTTACCGTAGGGGTAACACCGGGGAGCTGTTTTTT	CASSYRRGNTGELFF